A single sample gave rise to the 16 T cell receptor beta chains below, sequenced in a study of blood T cell repertoires in COVID-19 (TCRdb year 2020). Libraries were constructed by the immunoSEQ multiplex PCR assay. The immuneACCESS repertoire file appears here via TCRdb, limited to in-frame rearrangements. These files lack a portion of the clones; in checked studies, under half of the deficit traces to unresolved V genes, and the cause of the others is not known. A total of 380,000 or so clones appear in this sample, more than 70% of them only once. The top ten clones comprise over 1% of the sample. The sequencing input was peripheral blood. The receptors shown here come from a man aged 40-50 years with acute or convalescent COVID-19.

The gene calls are TRBV5-1 and TRBJ1-1; D possibly corresponds to TRBD1 (6 bases). Trimming stripped 4 bases from V and 5 bases from J, with 12 bases between. The germline CDR1 and CDR2 sequences are SGHRS and YFSETQ. CDR3 length: 13 residues. CDR3 nucleotides: TGCGCCAGCAGCCCGACAGGTCCTACTGAAGCTTTCTTT. Amino acid sequence: CASSPTGPTEAFF. Together with reference TRBV5-1 and TRBJ1-1, the CDR3 gives the full variable domain: KAGVTQTPRYLIKTRGQQVTLSCSPISGHRSVSWYQQTPGQGLQFLFEYFSETQRNKGNFPGRFSGRQFSNSRSEMNVSTLELGDSALYLCASSPTGPTEAFFGQGTRLTVV.

The chain has TRBV28 and TRBJ1-6; D not resolved. V shed 7 bases and J shed 7 bases, with 11 bases lying between them. CDR1 is MDHEN and CDR2 is SYDVKM in the germline V gene. This CDR3 has 13 residues. This chain's CDR3 is CASTVRRNSPLHF. The DNA for the CDR3 is TGTGCCAGCACCGTGAGGCGGAATTCACCCCTCCACTTT.

This rearrangement joins TRBV5-1 to TRBJ2-1; the D gene is possibly TRBD1 (6 bases). CDR3 length equals 16 residues. Germline CDR1 is SGHRS and CDR2 is YFSETQ. V was shortened by 4 bases and J by 0 bases, with 14 bases between the two germline ends. For the CDR3, the DNA is TGCGCCAGCAGCGTCGGGACACGGAGCTCCTACAATGAGCAGTTCTTC. Its translation: CASSVGTRSSYNEQFF.

The V call is TRBV5-4, the J call TRBJ1-1; D not certain. The V end was cut by 0 bases, the J end by 3 bases, with 9 bases between. The CDR3 spans 14 residues. Germline-derived CDR1 and CDR2 are SGHNT and YYREEE (reference sequence). The CDR3: CASSLEVRYTEAFF. DNA for the CDR3: TGTGCCAGCAGCTTGGAAGTCAGATACACTGAAGCTTTCTTT. The full variable domain, with the rest looked up from reference TRBV5-4 and TRBJ1-1, is ETGVTQSPTHLIKTRGQQVTLRCSSQSGHNTVSWYQQALGQGPQFIFQYYREEENGRGNFPPRFSGLQFPNYSSELNVNALELDDSALYLCASSLEVRYTEAFFGQGTRLTVV.

The V call is TRBV5-6, the J call TRBJ2-4, with D perhaps TRBD2 (6 bases). This CDR3 is built from 16 residues. Trimming left V 3 bases short and J 1 base short, with 14 bases between. CDR1 and CDR2 (germline): SGHDT, YYEEEE. DNA for the CDR3: TGTGCCAGCAGCTGGAGGTTCGGGGGTGCCAAAAACATTCAGTACTTC. It codes for CASSWRFGGAKNIQYF.

The rearrangement links TRBV10-3 to TRBJ1-5; tentative D call: TRBD1 (6 bases). The CDR3 is 18 residues long. Trimming stripped 0 bases from V and 7 bases from J, with 22 bases between. Germline CDR1 and CDR2: ENHRY and SYGVKD. CDR3 protein: CAISESVLPRGSRQPQHF. As DNA, the CDR3 is TGTGCCATCAGTGAGTCGGTACTTCCCAGGGGATCACGACAGCCCCAGCATTTT.

This chain joins TRBV6-2 or TRBV6-3 and TRBJ2-7; TRBD1 agrees at 7 bases. With V trimmed by 3 bases and J by 0 bases, 5 bases remained unmatched. The CDR3 spans 15 residues. Germline V gene data show CDR1 as MNHEY and CDR2 as SVGEGT. Written as DNA, the CDR3 is TGTGCCAGCAGTTATTATCGGGACAGCTCCTACGAGCAGTACTTC. Translating it yields CASSYYRDSSYEQYF.

This sequence joins TRBV15 and TRBJ1-2; D remains unclear. The ends were cut back, 5 bases at V and 1 base at J, with 5 bases in the middle. The CDR3 is 12 residues long. The V gene's germline CDR1 is LNHNV and CDR2 YYDKDF (reference sequence). The CDR3 region is CATSSGNYGYTF. For the CDR3, the DNA is TGTGCCACCAGCTCCGGTAACTATGGCTACACCTTC.

The chain recombines TRBV27 with TRBJ2-1, with 9 bases matching TRBD2. The V gene end was trimmed by 0 bases and the J gene end by 0 bases; junction bases not matched to a gene: 0. Germline V gene data show CDR1 as MNHEY and CDR2 as SMNVEV (reference sequence). The CDR3 is made up of 16 amino acids. CDR3 DNA: TGTGCCAGCAGTTTATCTAGCGGGAGCTCCTACAATGAGCAGTTCTTC. Its translation is CASSLSSGSSYNEQFF.

This clone turned up a few times. V usage is TRBV10-1 and J usage is TRBJ2-1, with TRBD2 matching 12 bases. The CDR3 runs to 15 residues. Germline CDR1 reads WNHNN; CDR2 reads SYGVQD (reference sequence). Trimming cost V 6 bases and J 4 bases; bases outside gene matches: 4. CDR3 sequence: CASSNLAGGYNEQFF. DNA of the CDR3: TGCGCCAGCAGCAACCTAGCGGGAGGGTACAATGAGCAGTTCTTC.

This chain connects TRBV6-1 to TRBJ1-4, with a possible D match to TRBD1 (5 bases). This CDR3 has 15 amino acids. V was clipped by 2 bases and J by 8 bases, with 15 bases between them. The germline V gene has CDR1 MNHNS and CDR2 SASEGT. The DNA for the CDR3 is TGTGCCAGCAGTGAATCGGAAAGGGGTGGGGAAAAACTGTTTTTT. It yields the protein CASSESERGGEKLFF.

This chain uses TRBV6-4 with TRBJ2-6; D is uncertain. CDR3 length: 14 amino acids. Between the trimmed V and J ends, which lost 5 bases and 4 bases, there was a span of 9 bases. Germline CDR1 is MRHNA and CDR2 is SNTAGT. The CDR3 nucleotides are TGTGCCAGCAGTCTGGGCTGGGGGGCCAACGTCCTGACTTTC. Protein sequence: CASSLGWGANVLTF.

The rearrangement uses TRBV5-5 and TRBJ2-7; TRBD1 matches at 8 bases. The CDR3 contains 14 residues. V lost 0 bases to trimming and J lost 7 bases; unmatched junction nucleotides: 6. Germline assignment: CDR1 SGHKS and CDR2 YYEKEE (reference sequence). CDR3 in DNA: TGTGCCAGCAGCTTGGACTACAGGGGGTGGGAGCAGTACTTC. This translates into CASSLDYRGWEQYF. Combining the CDR3 with reference TRBV5-5 and TRBJ2-7 gives the whole variable domain DAGVTQSPTHLIKTRGQQVTLRCSPISGHKSVSWYQQVLGQGPQFIFQYYEKEERGRGNFPDRFSARQFPNYSSELNVNALLLGDSALYLCASSLDYRGWEQYFGPGTRLTVT.

V usage is TRBV5-1 and J usage is TRBJ2-3, with 7 bases fitting TRBD2. Germline V gene data show CDR1 as SGHRS and CDR2 as YFSETQ. Germline trimming cut 0 bases from V and 1 base from J; bases unmatched to any gene: 8. The CDR3 contains 17 residues. CDR3 protein: CASSLERGVLGTDTQYF. The CDR3, as DNA: TGCGCCAGCAGCTTGGAGCGGGGTGTCCTTGGCACAGATACGCAGTATTTT. Supplemented by reference TRBV5-1 and TRBJ2-3, the full variable domain reads KAGVTQTPRYLIKTRGQQVTLSCSPISGHRSVSWYQQTPGQGLQFLFEYFSETQRNKGNFPGRFSGRQFSNSRSEMNVSTLELGDSALYLCASSLERGVLGTDTQYFGPGTRLTVL.

This chain connects TRBV4-1 to TRBJ1-5; 8 bases align to TRBD1. The CDR3 extends over 16 amino acids. The V gene's germline CDR1 is MGHRA and CDR2 YSYEKL. V trimming: 4 bases; J trimming: 2 bases; junction bases outside the gene matches: 7. The CDR3 reads CASSLTTGEGNQPQHF. The CDR3 nucleotides are TGCGCCAGCAGCCTAACGACAGGGGAGGGCAATCAGCCCCAGCATTTT.

This clone was seen a single time. The chain couples TRBV2 to TRBJ2-5, with D maybe TRBD2 (6 bases). V lost 4 bases and J lost 2, with 11 bases in between. Germline V lookup: CDR1 SNHLY, CDR2 FYNNEI. CDR3 size: 14 residues. CDR3 coding DNA: TGTGCCAGCAGTGCCCCGGGAGTACAAGAGACCCAGTACTTC. Its protein product is CASSAPGVQETQYF.